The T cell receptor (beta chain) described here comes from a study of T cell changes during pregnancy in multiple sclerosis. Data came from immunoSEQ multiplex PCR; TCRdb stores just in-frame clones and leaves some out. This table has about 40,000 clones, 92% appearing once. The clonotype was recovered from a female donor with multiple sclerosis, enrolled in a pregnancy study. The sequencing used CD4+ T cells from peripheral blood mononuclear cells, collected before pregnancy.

The CDR3 DNA is TGTGCCAGCAGTATAATGAGACAGGGGCCGAACACTGAAGCTTTCTTT. This encodes CASSIMRQGPNTEAFF. The chain joins TRBV28 to TRBJ1-1; 8 bases match TRBD1. Trimming cost V 5 bases and J 1 base; bases outside gene matches: 9. CDR3 size: 16 residues. Germline V gives CDR1 MDHEN, CDR2 SYDVKM.